This paragraph reports one T cell receptor (beta chain). RNA in amounts of roughly 0.5 to 1 ug was reverse transcribed with random hexamers. By means of immunoSEQ multiplex PCR, TCR beta CDR3 spanning 54 Vbeta and 13 Jbeta underwent amplification. TCRdb passed the immunoSEQ multiplex PCR reads through MiXCR, listing each CDR3 protein once. In the table there are about 100,000 distinct CDR3 sequences, over 85% of which are singletons. The data belong to a study of CD8 T cells in Susac syndrome. Germline-derived CDR1 and CDR2 are SGHDT and YYEEEE. The CDR3 runs 15 residues. Trimming removed 0 bases at V and 9 bases at J, with 13 bases between. The T cells that were sequenced for TCR beta were CD8+ and CD4+ cells from blood. Controls were healthy donors chosen to match patients in age and sex.

The sequence derives from a human donor in good health. V usage is TRBV5-6 and J usage is TRBJ1-6; D is undetermined. Material for sequencing was CD8+ T cells from PBMCs. The CDR3 bases are TGTGCCAGCAGCTTGGATCGCTGGAGGAGTTCACCCCTCCACTTT. Protein: CASSLDRWRSSPLHF.